This T cell receptor (beta chain) was sequenced during a study of type 1 regulatory T cells. As for the study in general: T-allo10 is a Tr1-enriched, alloantigen-specific CD4 T cell product made in vitro.

Trimming cost V 8 bases and J 5 bases; bases outside gene matches: 5. The CDR3 is 13 amino acids. The germline gives CDR1 KGHSH, CDR2 LQKENI. Using its own MiXCR run on the reads, TCRdb lists one record per CDR3 protein. The table has 80,000 to 100,000 distinct CDR3 sequences, roughly 28% seen once; the top ten hold roughly 2.2%. This clonotype was observed many times. The chain uses TRBV18 and TRBJ2-5, with TRBD1 identical over 10 bases. The sequence was obtained from a human donor in good health. The sample was CD4+ T cells, either the whole sample or a sorted fraction (not recorded which). The CDR3 reads CASSLGQGETQYF. CDR3 nucleotides: TGTGCCAGCAGTTTGGGACAGGGGGAGACCCAGTACTTC.